The clone carrying this T cell receptor (beta chain) turned up a few times. What it binds is unknown. Germline lookup yields CDR1 SGHDT and CDR2 YYEEEE. V gave up 2 bases and J gave up 0 bases, with 9 bases separating them. There are 15 residues in the CDR3. The unsorted libraries were prepared from 2 million PBMCs (stored at -80 C). The data were obtained in a study of neurological immune-mediated disorders. Whole-study results and caveats: None of the CDR3 amino acid sequences found in expanded clones was shared across subjects. This suggests that the TCR-beta repertoires were private in all groups. Repertoires from 18 of 34 multiple sclerosis patients grouped phylogenetically into a related-CDR3 cluster, suggesting a possible signature.

A 10-nucleotide random UMI tagged transcripts in template-switch 5'RACE cDNA synthesis. Using its own MiXCR run on the 5' RACE reads, TCRdb lists one record per CDR3 protein. The sample gives roughly 56,000 distinct CDR3 sequences, about 3.7% of which show up once; approximately 7% is in the top ten. V usage is TRBV5-6 and J usage is TRBJ2-1; D gene ambiguous. Source material: PBMCs. The receptor was derived from a woman aged 60-75 years with multiple sclerosis. CDR3 nucleotide sequence: TGTGCCAGCAGCTTCGGAGTCCTCTCCTACAATGAGCAGTTCTTC. This codes for CASSFGVLSYNEQFF.